Below, 18 T cell receptor beta chains from the same sample are listed, as sequenced in a study of blood T cells in healthy people across ages. A J-beta primer mix and a sample-barcoded 5' primer were used in a second PCR of roughly 6 to 11 cycles. Each CDR3 protein is one row after TCRdb ran MiXCR on the 5' RACE reads. This sample has approximately 730,000 distinct CDR3 sequences, with 43% found just once. Sequenced input: blood. All receptors derive from a woman between 55 and 75 years old in good health.

This clonotype turned up a few times. The chain recombines TRBV6-5 with TRBJ2-3; D possibly corresponds to TRBD1 (6 bases). The CDR3 contains 14 residues. Germline V gene lookup returns CDR1 MNHEY and CDR2 SVGAGI. V was clipped by 6 bases and J by 2 bases, with 12 bases between them. This CDR3 is CASSMTGVTDTQYF. CDR3 DNA sequence: TGTGCCAGCAGCATGACAGGAGTCACAGATACGCAGTATTTT.

The CDR3 nucleotides read TGTGCCAGCAGCGCCGGGACCCAAGAGACCCAGTACTTC. Protein: CASSAGTQETQYF. V gene TRBV9 combines with J gene TRBJ2-5; D assignment may be TRBD1 or TRBD2 (5 bases each). This CDR3 has 13 amino acids. CDR1 SGDLS and CDR2 YYNGEE come from the germline V gene. Trimming cost V 3 bases and J 1 base, with 7 bases left between them.

This clonotype was seen once. V and J are TRBV3-1 and TRBJ2-3, with TRBD2 matching over 9 bases. The length of the CDR3 is 17 residues. Per germline, CDR1 LGHDT and CDR2 YNNKEL (reference sequence). V lost 2 bases to trimming and J lost 2 bases; unmatched junction nucleotides: 8. This CDR3 reads CASSQNIAGALTDTQYF. The CDR3 nucleotides are TGTGCCAGCAGCCAAAATATAGCGGGAGCGCTCACAGATACGCAGTATTTT.

The chain employs TRBV10-3 and TRBJ2-5; 10 positions match TRBD2. Germline loops: CDR1 ENHRY, CDR2 SYGVKD. V shed 0 bases and J 11 bases; nucleotides not matched to a gene: 15. The length of the CDR3 is 17 residues. In nucleotides, the CDR3 is TGTGCCATCAGTGAGTCCAAGGAGCGGGGGGGTCAAAATGAGCAGTACTTC. This codes for CAISESKERGGQNEQYF.

The rearrangement joins TRBV20-1 to TRBJ2-1; 9 positions match TRBD2. The ends lost 3 bases at V and 0 bases at J; junction bases unmatched: 3. Germline CDR1 is DFQATT and CDR2 is SNEGSKA (reference sequence). There are 15 residues in the CDR3. The CDR3 protein is CSARTSGLSYNEQFF. CDR3 nucleotides: TGCAGTGCTAGGACTAGCGGCCTCTCCTACAATGAGCAGTTCTTC.

The gene calls are TRBV20-1 and TRBJ2-5; possibly TRBD1 or TRBD2 for D (5 bases each). Germline loops: CDR1 DFQATT, CDR2 SNEGSKA (reference sequence). CDR3 length equals 12 residues. The CDR3: CSTKGTEETQYF. CDR3 DNA sequence: TGCAGCACCAAAGGGACCGAAGAGACCCAGTACTTC.

The chain employs TRBV29-1 and TRBJ2-2; the D gene is possibly TRBD1 (6 bases). The CDR3 has 14 amino acids. Germline-derived CDR1 and CDR2 are SQVTM and ANQGSEA. The V end was cut by 7 bases, the J end by 1 base, with 13 bases between. For the CDR3, the DNA is TGCAGCGGTAAACAGGGCGTGAACACCGGGGAGCTGTTTTTT. It encodes CSGKQGVNTGELFF.

This clonotype was counted ten times or more. This sequence joins TRBV4-1 and TRBJ2-1; 9 bases agree with TRBD2. Germline values: CDR1 MGHRA, CDR2 YSYEKL. The CDR3 is made up of 16 amino acids. The J segment lost 3 bases and the V segment lost 4 bases, leaving 7 bases of the junction unmatched. CDR3 region: CASSLQPSGDYNEQFF. In DNA, the CDR3 is TGCGCCAGCAGCCTTCAACCTAGCGGGGACTACAATGAGCAGTTCTTC.

This chain joins TRBV3-1 and TRBJ2-5, with unresolved D. Trimming shortened V by 3 bases and J by 1 base, and 9 bases separated the two germline ends. Germline assignment: CDR1 LGHDT and CDR2 YNNKEL (reference sequence). This CDR3 contains 14 residues. For the CDR3, the DNA is TGTGCCAGCAGCCACAGTAACTTCCAAGAGACCCAGTACTTC. Protein product: CASSHSNFQETQYF.

Note on this clonotype: Germline is not matched at one junction end, which may reflect a read error. The chain joins TRBV20-1 to TRBJ2-1; D gene uncertain. CDR1 DFQATT and CDR2 SNEGSKA come from the germline V gene (reference sequence). The CDR3 has 15 amino acids. CDR3 nucleotide sequence: TGCAGTGCTAGAGATTCCCGGACCTCCCACAATGAGCAGTTCTTC. This gives the protein CSARDSRTSHNEQFF.

This rearrangement joins TRBV12-3 or TRBV12-4 to TRBJ1-5, with D unresolved. The CDR3 extends over 15 amino acids. The ends were cut back, 3 bases at V and 5 bases at J, with 14 bases in the middle. The CDR3 loop reads CASSFGSGRDQPQHF. For the CDR3, the DNA is TGTGCCAGCAGTTTTGGATCGGGGAGGGATCAGCCCCAGCATTTT.

This clonotype showed up just a few times. The chain employs TRBV7-2 and TRBJ1-2, with a weak D call TRBD1 (6 bases). Trimming removed 7 bases at V and 6 bases at J, with 12 bases between. The CDR3 is 12 residues long. Germline loops: CDR1 SGHTA, CDR2 FQGNSA. DNA for the CDR3: TGTGCCAGCAAGGGGGGCTCCCATGGCTACACCTTC. The encoded protein is CASKGGSHGYTF.

As regards this clonotype: An end of the junction differs from the germline gene, which may be a read error. The chain links TRBV29-1 to TRBJ2-3; D call uncertain. Germline V gene sequence: CDR1 SQVTM, CDR2 ANQGSEA. CDR3 size: 15 residues. CDR3 sequence (DNA): TGCAGCGTTGGGGCTAGTGGGAACACGCCAGATATGCAGTATTTT. Translating it yields CSVGASGNTPDMQYF.

This clonotype appeared a few times. This chain links TRBV3-1 with TRBJ2-7; D gene unclear. V was clipped by 1 base and J by 6 bases, with 4 bases between them. The CDR3 spans 11 residues. From germline, CDR1 is LGHDT and CDR2 YNNKEL (reference sequence). The CDR3 DNA reads as TGTGCCAGCAGCCAAGCTTCCGAGCAGTACTTC. Protein product: CASSQASEQYF.

This clonotype has more than one count but fewer than ten. The chain carries TRBV12-3 or TRBV12-4 and TRBJ2-1; 7 bases line up with TRBD1. J lost 7 bases, V lost 6 bases, and 9 bases had no gene match. This CDR3 is 14 amino acids long. The CDR3 nucleotides are TGTGCCAGCAGACACAGGGGTGGATCTAATGAGCAGTTCTTC. This encodes CASRHRGGSNEQFF.

The chain joins TRBV4-2 to TRBJ2-4, with D possibly TRBD2 on 5 matching bases. With 3 bases removed from V and 11 bases from J, the gap between germline ends came to 14 bases. Germline V gene data show CDR1 as LGHNA and CDR2 as YNFKEQ. The CDR3 consists of 13 residues. The CDR3 nucleotides are TGTGCCAGCAGCCACGTTCCCCGGGGTGTTCAGTACTTC. Amino acids: CASSHVPRGVQYF.

This clonotype was counted between two and nine times. The chain uses TRBV5-8 and TRBJ2-5; tentatively, D is TRBD1 (6 bases). V was pared by 0 bases and J by 1 base, with 16 bases between. The CDR3 spans 17 residues. CDR1 SGHTS and CDR2 YDEGEE come from the germline V gene. CDR3 protein: CASSLAPPSQGQETQYF. The CDR3 nucleotides read TGTGCCAGCAGCTTGGCCCCCCCTTCACAGGGCCAAGAGACCCAGTACTTC.

Remarks on this clonotype: This may come from a read error, since a much larger clone is one base off. The V and J genes are TRBV6-2 or TRBV6-3 and TRBJ2-3, with D possibly matching TRBD1 (5 bases). CDR3 size: 12 residues. Germline V gene sequence: CDR1 MNHEY, CDR2 SVGEGT. The chain's CDR3 is CASRFSTGTQYF. In DNA form, the CDR3 reads TGTGCCAGCAGGTTTAGCACAGGTACGCAGTATTTT.